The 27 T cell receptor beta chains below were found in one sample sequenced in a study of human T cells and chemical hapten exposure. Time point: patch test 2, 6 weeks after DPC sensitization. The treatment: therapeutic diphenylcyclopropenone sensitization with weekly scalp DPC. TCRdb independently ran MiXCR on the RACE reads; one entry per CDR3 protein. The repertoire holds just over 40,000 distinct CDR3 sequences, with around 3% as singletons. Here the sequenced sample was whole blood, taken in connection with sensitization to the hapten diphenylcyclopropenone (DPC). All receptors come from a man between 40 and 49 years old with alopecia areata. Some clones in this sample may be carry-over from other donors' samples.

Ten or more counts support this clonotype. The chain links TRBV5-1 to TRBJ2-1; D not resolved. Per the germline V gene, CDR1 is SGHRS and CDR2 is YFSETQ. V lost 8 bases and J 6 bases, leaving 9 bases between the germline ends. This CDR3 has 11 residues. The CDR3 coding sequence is TGCGCCAGTGGACGCGGCAATGAGCAGTTCTTC. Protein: CASGRGNEQFF.

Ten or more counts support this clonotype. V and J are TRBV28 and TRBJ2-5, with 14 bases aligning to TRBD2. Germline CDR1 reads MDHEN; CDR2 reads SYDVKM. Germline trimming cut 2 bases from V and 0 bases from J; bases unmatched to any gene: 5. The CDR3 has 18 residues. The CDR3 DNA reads TGTGCCAGCAGTTTACGGACTAGCGGGAGGCGGAACCAAGAGACCCAGTACTTC. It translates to CASSLRTSGRRNQETQYF.

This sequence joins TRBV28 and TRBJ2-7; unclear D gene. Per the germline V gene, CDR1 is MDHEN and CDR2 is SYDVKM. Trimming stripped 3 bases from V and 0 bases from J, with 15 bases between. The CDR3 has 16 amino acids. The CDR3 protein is CASSLFARSSSYEQYF. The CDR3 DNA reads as TGTGCCAGCAGTTTGTTTGCCAGGTCTAGCTCCTACGAGCAGTACTTC.

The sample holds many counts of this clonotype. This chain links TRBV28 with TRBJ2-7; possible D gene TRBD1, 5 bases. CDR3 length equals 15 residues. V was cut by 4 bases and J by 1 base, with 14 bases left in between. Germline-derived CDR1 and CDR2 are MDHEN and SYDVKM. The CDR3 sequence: CASSSSGAGSYEQYF. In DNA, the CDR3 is TGTGCCAGCAGTTCCTCCGGAGCAGGGTCCTACGAGCAGTACTTC.

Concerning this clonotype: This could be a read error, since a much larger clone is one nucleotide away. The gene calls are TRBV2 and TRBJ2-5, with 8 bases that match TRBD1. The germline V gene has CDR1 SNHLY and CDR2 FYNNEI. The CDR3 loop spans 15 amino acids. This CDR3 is CTSSENRGFGETQYF. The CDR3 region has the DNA TGTACCAGCAGTGAAAACAGGGGGTTCGGAGAGACCCAGTACTTC. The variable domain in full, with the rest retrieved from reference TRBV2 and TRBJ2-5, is EPEVTQTPSHQVTQMGQEVILRCVPISNHLYFYWYRQILGQKVEFLVSFYNNEISEKSEIFDDQFSVERPDGSNFTLKIRSTKLEDSAMYFCTSSENRGFGETQYFGPGTRLLVL.

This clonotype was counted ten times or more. The CDR3, as DNA: TGCGCCAGCAGCGCAGGGGGGGCGGATGAGACCCAGTACTTC. Amino acid sequence: CASSAGGADETQYF. The V and J genes are TRBV5-1 and TRBJ2-5; either TRBD1 or TRBD2 may supply D (7 bases each). V gave up 4 bases and J gave up 5 bases, with 15 bases separating them. The germline CDR1 and CDR2 sequences are SGHRS and YFSETQ. The CDR3 sequence is 14 residues long.

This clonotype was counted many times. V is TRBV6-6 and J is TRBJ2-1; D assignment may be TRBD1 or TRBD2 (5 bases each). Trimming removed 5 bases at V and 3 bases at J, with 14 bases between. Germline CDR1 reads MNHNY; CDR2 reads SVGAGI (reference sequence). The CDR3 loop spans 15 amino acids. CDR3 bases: TGTGCCAGCAGTCCCCTGGGGGACCTCTACAATGAGCAGTTCTTC. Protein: CASSPLGDLYNEQFF.

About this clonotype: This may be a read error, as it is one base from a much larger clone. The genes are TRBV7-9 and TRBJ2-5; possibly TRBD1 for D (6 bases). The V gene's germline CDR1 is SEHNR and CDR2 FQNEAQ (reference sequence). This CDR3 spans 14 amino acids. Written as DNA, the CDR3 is TGTGCCAGCAGCTGGACGACAGGACAAGAGACCAAGTACTTC. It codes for CASSWTTGQETKYF.

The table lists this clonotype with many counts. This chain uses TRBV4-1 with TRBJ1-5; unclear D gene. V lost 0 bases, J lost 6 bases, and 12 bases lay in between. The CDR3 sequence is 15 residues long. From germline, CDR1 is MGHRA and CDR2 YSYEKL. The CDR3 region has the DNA TGCGCCAGCAGCCAAGATGGAGGCCCTCCTCAGCCCCAGCATTTT. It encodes CASSQDGGPPQPQHF.

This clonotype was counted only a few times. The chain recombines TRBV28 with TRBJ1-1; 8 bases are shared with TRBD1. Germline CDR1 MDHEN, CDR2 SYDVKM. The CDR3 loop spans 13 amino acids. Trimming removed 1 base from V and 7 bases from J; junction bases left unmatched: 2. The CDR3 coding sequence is TGTGCCAGCAGTTTATCAGGGGGCAGTGAAGCTTTCTTT. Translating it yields CASSLSGGSEAFF.

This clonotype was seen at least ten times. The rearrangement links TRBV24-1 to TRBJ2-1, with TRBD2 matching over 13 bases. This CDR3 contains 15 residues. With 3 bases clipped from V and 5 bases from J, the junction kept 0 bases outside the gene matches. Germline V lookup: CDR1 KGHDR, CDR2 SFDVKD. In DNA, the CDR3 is TGTGCCACCAGTGATGGACTAGCGGGGGACAATGAGCAGTTCTTC. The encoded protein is CATSDGLAGDNEQFF.

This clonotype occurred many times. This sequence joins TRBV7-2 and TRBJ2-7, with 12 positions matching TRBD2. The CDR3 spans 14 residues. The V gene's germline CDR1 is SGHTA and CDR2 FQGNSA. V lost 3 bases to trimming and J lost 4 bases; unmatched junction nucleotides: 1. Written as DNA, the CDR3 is TGTGCCAGCAGCTTTACTAGCGGGAGGTACGAGCAGTACTTC. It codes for CASSFTSGRYEQYF.

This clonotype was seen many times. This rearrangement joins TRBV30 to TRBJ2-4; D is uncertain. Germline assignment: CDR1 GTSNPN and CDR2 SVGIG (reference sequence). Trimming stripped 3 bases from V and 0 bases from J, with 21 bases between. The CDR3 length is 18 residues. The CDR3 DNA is TGTGCCTGGAGCCGGAGCAACTTGGAGCGCTTAGCCAAAAACATTCAGTACTTC. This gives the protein CAWSRSNLERLAKNIQYF.

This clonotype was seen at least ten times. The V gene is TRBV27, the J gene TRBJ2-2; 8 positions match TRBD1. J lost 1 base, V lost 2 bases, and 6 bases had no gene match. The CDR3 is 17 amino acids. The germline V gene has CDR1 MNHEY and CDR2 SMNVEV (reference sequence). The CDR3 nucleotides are TGTGCCAGCAGTTTAGTGGGCAGGGGGCTGAACACCGGGGAGCTGTTTTTT. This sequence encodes CASSLVGRGLNTGELFF.

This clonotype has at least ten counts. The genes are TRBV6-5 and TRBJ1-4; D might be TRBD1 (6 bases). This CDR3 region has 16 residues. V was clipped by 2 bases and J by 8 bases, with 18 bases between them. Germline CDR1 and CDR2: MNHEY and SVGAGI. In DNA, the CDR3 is TGTGCCAGCAGTTACCGAACGACAGGCCTAAGGGAAAAACTGTTTTTT. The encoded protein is CASSYRTTGLREKLFF.

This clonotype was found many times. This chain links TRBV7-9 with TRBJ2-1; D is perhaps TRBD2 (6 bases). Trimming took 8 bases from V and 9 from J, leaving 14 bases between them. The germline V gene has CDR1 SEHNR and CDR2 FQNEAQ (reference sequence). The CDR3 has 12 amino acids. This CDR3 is CASSGLDGEQFF. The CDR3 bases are TGTGCCAGCTCGGGACTGGATGGTGAGCAGTTCTTC.

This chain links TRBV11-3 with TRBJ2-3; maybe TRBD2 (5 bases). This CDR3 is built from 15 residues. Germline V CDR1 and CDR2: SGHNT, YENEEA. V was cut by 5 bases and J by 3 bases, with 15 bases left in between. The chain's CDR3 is CASSGGTGWTDTQYF. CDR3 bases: TGTGCCAGCAGCGGAGGAACGGGGTGGACAGATACGCAGTATTTT.

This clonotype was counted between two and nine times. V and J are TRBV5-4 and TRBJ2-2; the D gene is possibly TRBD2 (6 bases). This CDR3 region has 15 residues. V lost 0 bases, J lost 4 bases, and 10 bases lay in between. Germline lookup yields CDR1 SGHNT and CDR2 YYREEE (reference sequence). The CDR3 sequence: CASSLAGAVTGELFF. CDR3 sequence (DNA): TGTGCCAGCAGCTTGGCGGGAGCCGTCACCGGGGAGCTGTTTTTT.

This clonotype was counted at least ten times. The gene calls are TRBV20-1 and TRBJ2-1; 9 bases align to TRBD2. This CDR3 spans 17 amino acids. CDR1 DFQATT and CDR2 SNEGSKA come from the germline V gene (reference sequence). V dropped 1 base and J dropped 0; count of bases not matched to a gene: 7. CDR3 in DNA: TGCAGTGCTAGAGGGCTCGCGGGAGGGTTCTCCTACAATGAGCAGTTCTTC. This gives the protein CSARGLAGGFSYNEQFF.

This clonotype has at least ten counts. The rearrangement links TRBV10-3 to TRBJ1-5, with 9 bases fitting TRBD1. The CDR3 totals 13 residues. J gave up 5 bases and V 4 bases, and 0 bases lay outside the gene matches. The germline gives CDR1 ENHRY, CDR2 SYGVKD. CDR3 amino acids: CAISGTGDQPQHF. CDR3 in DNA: TGTGCCATCAGTGGGACAGGGGATCAGCCCCAGCATTTT.

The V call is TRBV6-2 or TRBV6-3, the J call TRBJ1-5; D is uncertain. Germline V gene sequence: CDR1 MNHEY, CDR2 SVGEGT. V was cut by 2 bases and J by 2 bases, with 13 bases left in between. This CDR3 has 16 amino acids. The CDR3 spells CASSYPRGSRNQPQHF. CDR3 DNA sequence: TGTGCCAGCAGTTACCCCCGCGGCAGCCGCAATCAGCCCCAGCATTTT.

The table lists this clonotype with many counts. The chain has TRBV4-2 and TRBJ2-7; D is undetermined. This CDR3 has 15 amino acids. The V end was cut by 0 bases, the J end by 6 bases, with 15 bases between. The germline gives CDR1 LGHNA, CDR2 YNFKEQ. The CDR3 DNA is TGTGCCAGCAGCCAAGATATGGGCCCGACTGGCGAGCAGTACTTC. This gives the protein CASSQDMGPTGEQYF.

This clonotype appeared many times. The CDR3 coding sequence is TGCAGTGCTAGAGGGGGCGTGCTTGGCACTGAAGCTTTCTTT. Protein: CSARGGVLGTEAFF. The rearrangement joins TRBV20-1 to TRBJ1-1; possible D gene TRBD1, 5 bases. The V and J ends lost 1 base and 4 bases respectively, with 13 bases between them. Germline CDR1 reads DFQATT; CDR2 reads SNEGSKA (reference sequence). The CDR3 loop spans 14 amino acids.

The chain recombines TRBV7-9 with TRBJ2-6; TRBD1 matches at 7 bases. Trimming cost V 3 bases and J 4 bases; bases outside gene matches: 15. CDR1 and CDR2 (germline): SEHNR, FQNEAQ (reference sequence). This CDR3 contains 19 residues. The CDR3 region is CASSLGTGTALWGANVLTF. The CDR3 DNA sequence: TGTGCCAGCAGCTTGGGTACCGGGACAGCTCTCTGGGGGGCCAACGTCCTGACTTTC.

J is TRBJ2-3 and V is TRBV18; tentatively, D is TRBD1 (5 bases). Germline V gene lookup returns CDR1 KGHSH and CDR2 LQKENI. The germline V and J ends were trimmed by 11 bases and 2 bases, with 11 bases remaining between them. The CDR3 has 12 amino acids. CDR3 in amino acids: CASKGNTDTQYF. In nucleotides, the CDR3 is TGTGCCTCTAAGGGGAACACAGATACGCAGTATTTT.

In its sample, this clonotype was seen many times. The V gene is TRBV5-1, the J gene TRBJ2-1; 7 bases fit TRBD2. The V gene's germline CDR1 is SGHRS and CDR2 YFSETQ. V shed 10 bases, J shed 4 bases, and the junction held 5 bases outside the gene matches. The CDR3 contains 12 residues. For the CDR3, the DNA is TGCGCCCGACGGGAGGTATACAATGAGCAGTTCTTC. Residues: CARREVYNEQFF. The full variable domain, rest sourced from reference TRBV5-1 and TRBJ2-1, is KAGVTQTPRYLIKTRGQQVTLSCSPISGHRSVSWYQQTPGQGLQFLFEYFSETQRNKGNFPGRFSGRQFSNSRSEMNVSTLELGDSALYLCARREVYNEQFFGPGTRLTVL.

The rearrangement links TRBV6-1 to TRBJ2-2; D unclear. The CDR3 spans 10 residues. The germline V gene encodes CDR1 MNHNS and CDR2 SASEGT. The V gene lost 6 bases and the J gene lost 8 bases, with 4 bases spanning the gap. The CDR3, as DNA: TGTGCCAGCAGACTGGGGGAGCTGTTTTTT. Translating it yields CASRLGELFF.